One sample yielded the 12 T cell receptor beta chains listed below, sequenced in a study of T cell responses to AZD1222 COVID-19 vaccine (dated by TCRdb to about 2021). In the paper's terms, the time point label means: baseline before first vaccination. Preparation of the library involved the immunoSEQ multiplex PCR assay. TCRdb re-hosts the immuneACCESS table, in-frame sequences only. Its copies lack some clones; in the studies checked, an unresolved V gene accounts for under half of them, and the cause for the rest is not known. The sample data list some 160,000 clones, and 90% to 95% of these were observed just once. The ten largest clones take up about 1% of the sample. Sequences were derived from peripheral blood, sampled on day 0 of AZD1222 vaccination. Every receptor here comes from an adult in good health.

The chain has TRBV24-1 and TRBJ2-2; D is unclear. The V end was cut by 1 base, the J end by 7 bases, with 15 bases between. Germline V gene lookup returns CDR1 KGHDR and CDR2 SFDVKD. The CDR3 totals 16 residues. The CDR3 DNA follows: TGTGCCACCAGTGATTTTGGCAGTCGGTATCACGGGGAGCTGTTTTTT. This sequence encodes CATSDFGSRYHGELFF.

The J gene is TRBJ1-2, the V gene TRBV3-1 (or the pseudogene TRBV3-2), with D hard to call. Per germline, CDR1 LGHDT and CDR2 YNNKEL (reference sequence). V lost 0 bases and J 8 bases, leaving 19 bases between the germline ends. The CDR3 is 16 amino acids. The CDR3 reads CASSQDRLVAVGGYTF. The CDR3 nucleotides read TGTGCCAGCAGCCAAGATCGCCTCGTGGCAGTAGGAGGCTACACCTTC.

CDR3 protein: CASSINTRYGYTF. For the CDR3, the DNA is TGTGCCAGTAGTATTAACACGAGGTATGGCTACACCTTC. The J gene is TRBJ1-2, the V gene TRBV19, with D unclear. With 3 bases removed from V and 5 bases from J, the gap between germline ends came to 10 bases. Germline V gene lookup returns CDR1 LNHDA and CDR2 SQIVND (reference sequence). CDR3 length: 13 amino acids.

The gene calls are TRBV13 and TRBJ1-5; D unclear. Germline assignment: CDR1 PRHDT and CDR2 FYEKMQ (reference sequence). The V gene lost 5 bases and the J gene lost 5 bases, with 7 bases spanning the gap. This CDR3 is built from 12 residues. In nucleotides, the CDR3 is TGTGCCAGCAGCGGACCGCATCAGCCCCAGCATTTT. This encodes CASSGPHQPQHF.

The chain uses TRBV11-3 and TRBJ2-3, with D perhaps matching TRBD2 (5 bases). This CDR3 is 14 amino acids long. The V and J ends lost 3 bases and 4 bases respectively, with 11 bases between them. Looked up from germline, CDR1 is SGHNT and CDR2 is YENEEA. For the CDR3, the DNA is TGTGCCAGCAGCTTGGCAGAGGGCGCAGATACGCAGTATTTT. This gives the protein CASSLAEGADTQYF.

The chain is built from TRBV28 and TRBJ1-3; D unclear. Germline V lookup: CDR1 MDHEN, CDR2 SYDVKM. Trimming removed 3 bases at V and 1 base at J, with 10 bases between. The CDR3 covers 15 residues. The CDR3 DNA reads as TGTGCCAGCAGTTTGGGCAGTGGGTCTGGAAACACCATATATTTT. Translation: CASSLGSGSGNTIYF.

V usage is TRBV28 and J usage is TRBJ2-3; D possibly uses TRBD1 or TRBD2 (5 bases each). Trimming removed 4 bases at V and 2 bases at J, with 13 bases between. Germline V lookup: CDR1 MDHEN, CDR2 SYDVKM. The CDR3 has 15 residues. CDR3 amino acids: CASSSPSGPTDTQYF. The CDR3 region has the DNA TGTGCCAGCAGTTCTCCCTCGGGGCCCACAGATACGCAGTATTTT.

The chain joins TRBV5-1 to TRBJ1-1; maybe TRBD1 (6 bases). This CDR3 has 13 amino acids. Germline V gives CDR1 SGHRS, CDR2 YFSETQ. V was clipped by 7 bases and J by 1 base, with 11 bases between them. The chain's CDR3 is CASQEQGNTEAFF. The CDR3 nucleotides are TGCGCCAGCCAGGAACAGGGGAACACTGAAGCTTTCTTT.

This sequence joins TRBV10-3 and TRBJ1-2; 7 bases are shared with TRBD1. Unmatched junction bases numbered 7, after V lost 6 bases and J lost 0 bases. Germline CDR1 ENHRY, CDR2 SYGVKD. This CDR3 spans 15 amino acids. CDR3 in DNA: TGTGCCATCAGAGGGACAGCACTAGCTAACTATGGCTACACCTTC. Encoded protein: CAIRGTALANYGYTF.

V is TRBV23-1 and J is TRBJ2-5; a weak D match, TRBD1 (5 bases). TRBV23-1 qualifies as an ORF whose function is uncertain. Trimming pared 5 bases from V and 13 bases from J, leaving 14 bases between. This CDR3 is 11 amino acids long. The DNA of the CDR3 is TGCGCCAGCAGTAACATGACAGTTGCGTACTTC. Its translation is CASSNMTVAYF.

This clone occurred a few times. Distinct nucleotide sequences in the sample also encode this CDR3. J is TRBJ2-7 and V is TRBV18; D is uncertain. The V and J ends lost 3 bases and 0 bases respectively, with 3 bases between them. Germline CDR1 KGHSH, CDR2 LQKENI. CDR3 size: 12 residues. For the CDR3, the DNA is TGTGCCAGCTCACCTAGCTCCTACGAGCAGTACTTC. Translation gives CASSPSSYEQYF.

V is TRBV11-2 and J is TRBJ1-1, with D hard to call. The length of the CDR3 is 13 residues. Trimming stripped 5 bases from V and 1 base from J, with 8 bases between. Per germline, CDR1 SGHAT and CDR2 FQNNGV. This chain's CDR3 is CASSHIGNTEAFF. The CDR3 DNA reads TGTGCCAGCAGCCATATAGGGAACACTGAAGCTTTCTTT. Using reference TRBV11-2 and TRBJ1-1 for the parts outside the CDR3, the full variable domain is EAGVAQSPRYKIIEKRQSVAFWCNPISGHATLYWYQQILGQGPKLLIQFQNNGVVDDSQLPKDRFSAERLKGVDSTLKIQPAKLEDSAVYLCASSHIGNTEAFFGQGTRLTVV.